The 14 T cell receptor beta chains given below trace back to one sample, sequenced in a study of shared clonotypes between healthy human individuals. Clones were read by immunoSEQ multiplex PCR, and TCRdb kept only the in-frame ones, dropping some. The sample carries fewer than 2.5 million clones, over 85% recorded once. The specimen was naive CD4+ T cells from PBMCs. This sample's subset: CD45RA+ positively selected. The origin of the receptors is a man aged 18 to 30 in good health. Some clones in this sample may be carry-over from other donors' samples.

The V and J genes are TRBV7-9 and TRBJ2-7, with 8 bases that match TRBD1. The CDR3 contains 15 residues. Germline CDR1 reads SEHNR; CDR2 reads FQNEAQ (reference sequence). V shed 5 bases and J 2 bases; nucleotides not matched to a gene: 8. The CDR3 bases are TGTGCCAGCAGCGCTGGACAGGGTAGTCCCTACGAGCAGTACTTC. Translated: CASSAGQGSPYEQYF.

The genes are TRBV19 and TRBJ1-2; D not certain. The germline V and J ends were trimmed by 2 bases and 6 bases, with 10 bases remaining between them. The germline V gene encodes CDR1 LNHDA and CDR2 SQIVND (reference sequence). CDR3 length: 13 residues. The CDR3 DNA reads TGTGCCAGTAGTATAAACCCTGCAAATGGCTACACCTTC. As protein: CASSINPANGYTF.

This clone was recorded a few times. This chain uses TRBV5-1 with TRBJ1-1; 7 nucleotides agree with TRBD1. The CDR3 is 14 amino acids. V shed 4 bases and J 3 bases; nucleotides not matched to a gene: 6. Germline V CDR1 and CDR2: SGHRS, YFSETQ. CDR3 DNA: TGCGCCAGCAGCCGGGACAGCCGGGACACTGAAGCTTTCTTT. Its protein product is CASSRDSRDTEAFF.

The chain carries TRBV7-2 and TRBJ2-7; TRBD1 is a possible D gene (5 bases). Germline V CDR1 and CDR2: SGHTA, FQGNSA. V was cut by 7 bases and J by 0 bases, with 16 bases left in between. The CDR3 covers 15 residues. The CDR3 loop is CASILILGHSYEQYF. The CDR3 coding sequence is TGTGCCAGCATCCTCATCCTCGGACACTCCTACGAGCAGTACTTC.

As DNA, the CDR3 is TGCGCCAGCAGCTTGGCTGACAGAAACAATGAGCAGTTCTTC. It codes for CASSLADRNNEQFF. This chain uses TRBV5-1 with TRBJ2-1; the D gene is possibly TRBD1 (5 bases). V was pared by 0 bases and J by 5 bases, with 9 bases between. The CDR3 has 14 amino acids. Germline CDR1 SGHRS, CDR2 YFSETQ.

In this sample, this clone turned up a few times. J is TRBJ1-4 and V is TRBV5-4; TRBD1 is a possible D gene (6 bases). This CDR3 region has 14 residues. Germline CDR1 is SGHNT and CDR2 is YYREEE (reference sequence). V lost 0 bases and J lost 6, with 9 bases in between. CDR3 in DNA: TGTGCCAGCAGCTTGGGGTCAGGGGATGAAAAACTGTTTTTT. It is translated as CASSLGSGDEKLFF.

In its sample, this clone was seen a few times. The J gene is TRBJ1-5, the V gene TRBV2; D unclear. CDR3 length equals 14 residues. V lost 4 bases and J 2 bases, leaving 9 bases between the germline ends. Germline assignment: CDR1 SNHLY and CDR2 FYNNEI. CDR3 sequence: CASSGGRGNQPQHF. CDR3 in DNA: TGTGCCAGCAGTGGAGGACGTGGCAATCAGCCCCAGCATTTT.

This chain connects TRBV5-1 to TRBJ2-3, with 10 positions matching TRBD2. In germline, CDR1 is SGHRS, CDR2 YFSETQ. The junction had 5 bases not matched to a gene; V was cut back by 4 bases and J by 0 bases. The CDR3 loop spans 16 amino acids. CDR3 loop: CASSHGLAESTDTQYF. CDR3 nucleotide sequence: TGCGCCAGCAGCCACGGACTAGCGGAAAGCACAGATACGCAGTATTTT.

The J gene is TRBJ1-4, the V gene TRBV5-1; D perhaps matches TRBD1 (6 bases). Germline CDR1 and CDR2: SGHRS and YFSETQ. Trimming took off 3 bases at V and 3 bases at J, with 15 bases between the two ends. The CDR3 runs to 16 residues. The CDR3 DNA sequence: TGCGCCAGCAGCTCCCGACAGGATACTGCTAATGAAAAACTGTTTTTT. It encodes CASSSRQDTANEKLFF.

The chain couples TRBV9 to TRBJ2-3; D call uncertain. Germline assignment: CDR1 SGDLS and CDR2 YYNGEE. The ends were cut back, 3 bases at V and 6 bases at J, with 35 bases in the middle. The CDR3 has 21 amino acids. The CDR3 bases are TGTGCCAGCAGCGAGAACCCCGTTATTCCGCAGGCTGGCCCCGTGTGGGATACGCAGTATTTT. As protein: CASSENPVIPQAGPVWDTQYF.

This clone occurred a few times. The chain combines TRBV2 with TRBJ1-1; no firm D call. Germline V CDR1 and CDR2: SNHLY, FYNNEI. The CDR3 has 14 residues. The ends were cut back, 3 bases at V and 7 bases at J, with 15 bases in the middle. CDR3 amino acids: CASSDFGHRFEAFF. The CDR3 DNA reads TGTGCCAGCAGTGATTTTGGTCACCGATTTGAAGCTTTCTTT. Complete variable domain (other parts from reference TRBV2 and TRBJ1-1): EPEVTQTPSHQVTQMGQEVILRCVPISNHLYFYWYRQILGQKVEFLVSFYNNEISEKSEIFDDQFSVERPDGSNFTLKIRSTKLEDSAMYFCASSDFGHRFEAFFGQGTRLTVV.

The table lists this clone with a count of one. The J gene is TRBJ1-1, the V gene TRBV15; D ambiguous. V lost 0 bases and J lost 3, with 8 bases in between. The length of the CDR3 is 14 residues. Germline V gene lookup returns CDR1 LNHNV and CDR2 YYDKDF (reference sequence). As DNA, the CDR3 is TGTGCCACCAGCAGAGATCCCGGGTACACTGAAGCTTTCTTT. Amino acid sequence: CATSRDPGYTEAFF.

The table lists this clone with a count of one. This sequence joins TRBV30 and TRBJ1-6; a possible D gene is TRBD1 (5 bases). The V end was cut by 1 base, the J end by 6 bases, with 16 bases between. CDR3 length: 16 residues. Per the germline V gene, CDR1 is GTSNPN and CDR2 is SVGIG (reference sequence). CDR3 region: CAWSDRRDVRNSPLHF. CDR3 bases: TGTGCCTGGAGTGACAGGCGGGATGTTCGTAATTCACCCCTCCACTTT.

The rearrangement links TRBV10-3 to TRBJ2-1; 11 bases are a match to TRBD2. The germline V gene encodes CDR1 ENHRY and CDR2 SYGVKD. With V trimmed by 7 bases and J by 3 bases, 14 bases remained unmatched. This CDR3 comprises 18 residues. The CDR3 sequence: CAIKTGRRGLADYNEQFF. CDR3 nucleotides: TGTGCCATCAAGACAGGCCGTCGGGGACTAGCGGACTACAATGAGCAGTTCTTC.